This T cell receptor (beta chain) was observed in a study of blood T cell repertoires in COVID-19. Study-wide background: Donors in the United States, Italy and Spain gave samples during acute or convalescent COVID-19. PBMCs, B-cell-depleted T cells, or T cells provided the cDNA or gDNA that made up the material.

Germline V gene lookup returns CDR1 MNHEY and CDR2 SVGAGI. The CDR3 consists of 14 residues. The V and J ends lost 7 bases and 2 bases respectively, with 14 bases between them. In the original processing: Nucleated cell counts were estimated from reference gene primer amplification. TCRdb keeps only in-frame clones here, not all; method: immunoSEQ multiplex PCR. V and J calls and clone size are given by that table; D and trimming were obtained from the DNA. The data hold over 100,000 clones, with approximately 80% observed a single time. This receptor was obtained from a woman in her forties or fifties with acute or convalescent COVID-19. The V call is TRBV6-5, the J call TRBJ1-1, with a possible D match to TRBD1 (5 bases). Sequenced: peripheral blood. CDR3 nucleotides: TGTGCCAGCATACGGGGGGGACCCAACACTGAAGCTTTCTTT. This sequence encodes CASIRGGPNTEAFF.